One and the same sample provided the 31 T cell receptor beta chains below, sequenced in a study of monozygotic twins with cystic fibrosis. Here immunoSEQ multiplex PCR was the method, and the copy in TCRdb shows in-frame clones only, minus some. This table holds about 14,000 clones, about 93% found once. The sample consisted of blood. These receptors were collected from a girl under 10 years old with cystic fibrosis.

This clone has a single count. The chain links TRBV20-1 to TRBJ2-1; D is perhaps TRBD1 or TRBD2 (6 bases each). The germline V gene encodes CDR1 DFQATT and CDR2 SNEGSKA (reference sequence). V was shortened by 6 bases and J by 8 bases, with 8 bases between the two germline ends. This CDR3 spans 10 amino acids. CDR3 in amino acids: CSARGDEQFF. CDR3 bases: TGCAGTGCAAGGGGGGATGAGCAGTTCTTC.

The chain carries TRBV28 and TRBJ1-1; D perhaps matches TRBD1 (6 bases). Germline assignment: CDR1 MDHEN and CDR2 SYDVKM. Trimming took 5 bases from V and 3 from J, leaving 13 bases between them. CDR3 length equals 14 residues. CDR3 sequence (DNA): TGTGCCAGCAGTCCCCAGGGGCAGGACACTGAAGCTTTCTTT. Encoded protein: CASSPQGQDTEAFF.

This chain joins TRBV7-9 and TRBJ1-2; D unclear. The CDR3 totals 14 residues. Per the germline V gene, CDR1 is SEHNR and CDR2 is FQNEAQ (reference sequence). V was clipped by 1 base and J by 5 bases, with 11 bases between them. As DNA, the CDR3 is TGTGCCAGCAGCTTAGACCCGGACGGTTATGGCTACACCTTC. It is translated as CASSLDPDGYGYTF.

This chain links TRBV30 with TRBJ1-1; D unresolved. This CDR3 region has 13 residues. Trimming took 1 base from V and 11 from J, leaving 17 bases between them. Looked up from germline, CDR1 is GTSNPN and CDR2 is SVGIG (reference sequence). The CDR3 sequence is CAWSEGNFGRAFF. The DNA of the CDR3 is TGTGCCTGGAGTGAGGGAAACTTTGGGAGGGCTTTCTTT.

This clone was seen just once. This chain connects TRBV27 to TRBJ1-1, with a tentative D call TRBD1 (6 bases). V was pared by 2 bases and J by 4 bases, with 8 bases between. The germline gives CDR1 MNHEY, CDR2 SMNVEV (reference sequence). The CDR3 is 13 residues long. CDR3 nucleotides: TGTGCCAGCAGTTTAGGGGGCGGCACTGAAGCTTTCTTT. Its protein product is CASSLGGGTEAFF.

The chain uses TRBV2 and TRBJ1-2; D unclear. CDR1 and CDR2 from the germline V gene are SNHLY and FYNNEI. There are 14 residues in the CDR3. Trimming shortened V by 6 bases and J by 2 bases, and 13 bases separated the two germline ends. CDR3 sequence (DNA): TGTGCCAGCAGAGATACCGGGCTCAACTATGGCTACACCTTC. Translating gives CASRDTGLNYGYTF. The whole variable domain, remainder taken from reference TRBV2 and TRBJ1-2, is EPEVTQTPSHQVTQMGQEVILRCVPISNHLYFYWYRQILGQKVEFLVSFYNNEISEKSEIFDDQFSVERPDGSNFTLKIRSTKLEDSAMYFCASRDTGLNYGYTFGSGTRLTVV.

The chain carries TRBV28 and TRBJ2-7, with D possibly called TRBD1 or TRBD2 (6 bases each). With 0 bases removed from V and 0 bases from J, the gap between germline ends came to 12 bases. The CDR3 spans 16 residues. Germline CDR1 is MDHEN and CDR2 is SYDVKM. The CDR3 protein is CASSLWGAGNSYEQYF. CDR3 in DNA: TGTGCCAGCAGTTTATGGGGGGCGGGAAACTCCTACGAGCAGTACTTC.

This sequence joins TRBV27 and TRBJ2-7; the D gene is possibly TRBD1 (5 bases). The germline V gene has CDR1 MNHEY and CDR2 SMNVEV (reference sequence). The CDR3 loop spans 14 amino acids. V lost 7 bases and J 1 base, leaving 14 bases between the germline ends. In DNA form, the CDR3 reads TGTGCCAGCAAAGGGGCAAGGCAGTCCTACGAGCAGTACTTC. Its translation is CASKGARQSYEQYF.

This chain joins TRBV6-1 and TRBJ1-1; D uncertain. This CDR3 contains 13 residues. Trimming shortened V by 6 bases and J by 1 base, and 9 bases separated the two germline ends. Per germline, CDR1 MNHNS and CDR2 SASEGT. The CDR3 loop reads CASSEWRNTEAFF. In DNA form, the CDR3 reads TGTGCCAGCAGCGAGTGGCGGAACACTGAAGCTTTCTTT.

For the CDR3, the DNA is TGCGCCAGCAGCCTTACAGGGGGCTCTGTGTACAATGAGCAGTTCTTC. Translating gives CASSLTGGSVYNEQFF. This chain connects TRBV5-1 to TRBJ2-1, with 9 nucleotides matching TRBD1. The germline V gene has CDR1 SGHRS and CDR2 YFSETQ. The CDR3 extends over 16 amino acids. The V segment lost 4 bases and the J segment 4 bases; nucleotides outside the gene matches: 9.

This clone was observed once. The chain has TRBV13 and TRBJ2-3; the D is unclear. V was pared by 5 bases and J by 5 bases, with 8 bases between. The germline CDR1 and CDR2 sequences are PRHDT and FYEKMQ (reference sequence). The CDR3 has 12 residues. For the CDR3, the DNA is TGTGCCAGCAGCCCCGTGGGAGATACGCAGTATTTT. It is translated as CASSPVGDTQYF.

There are a few counts of this clone. The genes are TRBV29-1 and TRBJ1-1, with 7 positions matching TRBD1. This CDR3 is 13 amino acids long. In germline, CDR1 is SQVTM, CDR2 ANQGSEA. Trimming took 0 bases from V and 9 from J; bases not matched to a gene: 7. In DNA form, the CDR3 reads TGCAGCGTTGAAGATCCGGGCAGGGGGAAAGCTTTCTTT. Protein sequence: CSVEDPGRGKAFF.

This sequence joins TRBV27 and TRBJ2-7, with TRBD1 as a possible D gene (5 bases). V lost 5 bases to trimming and J lost 0 bases, with 29 bases between them. Germline CDR1 is MNHEY and CDR2 is SMNVEV (reference sequence). This CDR3 has 20 residues. In nucleotides, the CDR3 is TGTGCCAGCAGTCCACAGCCGCCAGGGCCTAATCATCAGAGCTCCTACGAGCAGTACTTC. Protein product: CASSPQPPGPNHQSSYEQYF.

This clone was observed once. V usage is TRBV18 and J usage is TRBJ1-4, with 7 nucleotides matching TRBD1. The CDR3 sequence is 15 residues long. V lost 5 bases to trimming and J lost 3 bases; unmatched junction nucleotides: 6. Germline loops: CDR1 KGHSH, CDR2 LQKENI. The CDR3 loop is CASSSFGTANEKLFF. CDR3 sequence (DNA): TGTGCCAGCTCATCATTCGGGACAGCTAATGAAAAACTGTTTTTT.

The rearrangement joins TRBV9 to TRBJ2-1; 7 bases map to TRBD2. The CDR3 covers 15 residues. Germline CDR1 reads SGDLS; CDR2 reads YYNGEE. With V trimmed by 3 bases and J by 7 bases, 10 bases remained unmatched. In DNA, the CDR3 is TGTGCCAGCAGCGCCCCCCCGGCGGGAGTGAATGAGCAGTTCTTC. It yields the protein CASSAPPAGVNEQFF.

The chain recombines TRBV7-9 with TRBJ2-3, with 12 bases that match TRBD2. This CDR3 is built from 17 residues. J lost 0 bases, V lost 1 base, and 2 bases had no gene match. Germline V lookup: CDR1 SEHNR, CDR2 FQNEAQ (reference sequence). Written as DNA, the CDR3 is TGTGCCAGCAGCTTAGGAGGACTAGCGGGAAGCACAGATACGCAGTATTTT. It yields the protein CASSLGGLAGSTDTQYF.

The gene calls are TRBV4-1 and TRBJ1-2; D not resolved. The CDR3 extends over 14 amino acids. The V end was cut by 0 bases, the J end by 4 bases, with 9 bases between. In germline, CDR1 is MGHRA, CDR2 YSYEKL. DNA of the CDR3: TGCGCCAGCAGCCAAGAGGGCCTTTCCTATGGCTACACCTTC. This sequence encodes CASSQEGLSYGYTF.

J is TRBJ2-1 and V is TRBV7-2; 15 positions agree with TRBD2. Per germline, CDR1 SGHTA and CDR2 FQGNSA. Trimming took 6 bases from V and 3 from J; bases not matched to a gene: 9. This CDR3 spans 18 amino acids. The CDR3 here is CASSYGLAGGRLYNEQFF. The CDR3 DNA sequence: TGTGCCAGCAGTTATGGACTAGCGGGAGGGAGGCTCTACAATGAGCAGTTCTTC.

This clone came up a few times. The CDR3 region has the DNA TGTGCCATCAGTCTGAGCTCTGGAAACACCATATATTTT. This translates into CAISLSSGNTIYF. The rearrangement uses TRBV10-3 and TRBJ1-3, with D hard to call. The germline V gene encodes CDR1 ENHRY and CDR2 SYGVKD. The CDR3 loop spans 13 amino acids. V lost 5 bases and J lost 0, with 5 bases in between.

This chain joins TRBV7-2 and TRBJ1-1; D may be TRBD1 (5 bases). Trimming removed 1 base from V and 5 bases from J, with 8 bases in between. The CDR3 covers 13 residues. Germline-derived CDR1 and CDR2 are SGHTA and FQGNSA. The CDR3 bases are TGTGCCAGCAGCTTAGGGGGGGTTACTGAAGCTTTCTTT. Encoded protein: CASSLGGVTEAFF.

The chain carries TRBV5-5 and TRBJ2-7; D uncertain. In germline, CDR1 is SGHKS, CDR2 YYEKEE (reference sequence). This CDR3 has 15 residues. The V gene lost 0 bases and the J gene lost 5 bases, with 15 bases spanning the gap. Here the CDR3 reads CASSLVPTGSDEQYF. CDR3 DNA sequence: TGTGCCAGCAGCTTGGTCCCCACCGGGTCGGACGAGCAGTACTTC.

J is TRBJ2-7 and V is TRBV9; D uncertain. Germline V CDR1 and CDR2: SGDLS, YYNGEE. Trimming removed 2 bases from V and 6 bases from J, with 12 bases in between. The CDR3 covers 13 residues. The DNA for the CDR3 is TGTGCCAGCAGCGTTAGTATGGAGTCCGAGCAGTACTTC. It yields the protein CASSVSMESEQYF.

The chain is built from TRBV7-8 and TRBJ2-5; D possibly corresponds to TRBD2 (6 bases). From germline, CDR1 is SGHVS and CDR2 FQNEAQ. The CDR3 totals 13 residues. V was trimmed by 5 bases and J by 5 bases, leaving 12 bases between them. Written as DNA, the CDR3 is TGTGCCAGCAGCCCCTGGGGGGATGAGACCCAGTACTTC. It yields the protein CASSPWGDETQYF.

V gene TRBV6-5 combines with J gene TRBJ2-5; a possible D gene is TRBD1 (5 bases). Trimming shortened V by 7 bases and J by 2 bases, and 11 bases separated the two germline ends. The CDR3 sequence is 13 residues long. In germline, CDR1 is MNHEY, CDR2 SVGAGI. This CDR3 reads CASKRQPQETQYF. The CDR3 coding sequence is TGTGCCAGCAAGAGACAGCCACAAGAGACCCAGTACTTC.

J is TRBJ2-5 and V is TRBV5-1, with D unclear. The CDR3 sequence is 13 residues long. CDR1 and CDR2 from the germline V gene are SGHRS and YFSETQ. Trimming took off 1 base at V and 2 bases at J, with 6 bases between the two ends. This CDR3 reads CASSLPPQETQYF. CDR3 in DNA: TGCGCCAGCAGCTTGCCCCCTCAAGAGACCCAGTACTTC.

CDR3 sequence: CASSLASGSFETQYF. The CDR3 coding sequence is TGTGCCAGCAGCTTGGCTAGCGGGAGCTTTGAGACCCAGTACTTC. This chain joins TRBV7-9 and TRBJ2-5; 10 nucleotides match TRBD2. The J segment lost 5 bases and the V segment lost 3 bases, leaving 6 bases of the junction unmatched. Germline CDR1 SEHNR, CDR2 FQNEAQ (reference sequence). There are 15 residues in the CDR3.

V usage is TRBV6-1 and J usage is TRBJ2-3; 7 nucleotides line up with TRBD1. The CDR3 is made up of 13 amino acids. Per the germline V gene, CDR1 is MNHNS and CDR2 is SASEGT. The CDR3 DNA follows: TGTGCTCTACTGGGGACAGTTACAGATACGCAGTATTTT. Protein product: CALLGTVTDTQYF.

The rearrangement joins TRBV2 to TRBJ2-3; D might be TRBD1 (12 bases). The germline V gene has CDR1 SNHLY and CDR2 FYNNEI. The length of the CDR3 is 23 residues. The V end lost 6 bases, the J end lost 2 bases, and 39 bases lay between the germline ends. CDR3 sequence reads: CASSPGTGGPDALTSGTTDTQYF. The CDR3 DNA follows: TGTGCCAGCAGCCCCGGGACAGGGGGCCCCGACGCCTTGACTAGCGGGACCACAGATACGCAGTATTTT.

This chain links TRBV28 with TRBJ1-2; possible D gene TRBD1, 6 bases. The CDR3 runs 14 residues. Trimming cost V 3 bases and J 6 bases, with 14 bases left between them. Germline V gene sequence: CDR1 MDHEN, CDR2 SYDVKM. The CDR3 here is CASSFRGGWDGYTF. In DNA form, the CDR3 reads TGTGCCAGCAGTTTTAGGGGGGGCTGGGATGGCTACACCTTC.

The V and J genes are TRBV7-9 and TRBJ2-1, with TRBD2 identical over 8 bases. CDR1 and CDR2 from the germline V gene are SEHNR and FQNEAQ (reference sequence). This CDR3 spans 17 amino acids. With 2 bases clipped from V and 1 base from J, the junction kept 7 bases outside the gene matches. The CDR3 region has the DNA TGTGCCAGCAGCTTATGGGCTAGCGGGTCATCCTACAATGAGCAGTTCTTC. It codes for CASSLWASGSSYNEQFF.

The CDR3 is CASSLGASSYNEQFF. The CDR3 coding sequence is TGTGCCAGCAGCTTAGGCGCAAGCTCCTACAATGAGCAGTTCTTC. This chain connects TRBV5-6 to TRBJ2-1; D call uncertain. V was clipped by 2 bases and J by 0 bases, with 9 bases between them. This CDR3 comprises 15 residues. Germline lookup yields CDR1 SGHDT and CDR2 YYEEEE.